The clone carrying this T cell receptor (beta chain) was counted a few times. Time point given: blood at routine non-recurrence follow-up after resection. Unsorted whole RNA of tumor, nontumor lung or frozen PBMC was sequenced. One entry per CDR3 protein results from TCRdb running MiXCR on the 5' RACE reads. The top ten clones hold approximately 26% of a sample with more than 30,000 distinct CDR3 sequences, 8.5% to 12% of them seen once. The data were obtained in a study of spatial heterogeneity in lung cancer. Study information: Where they were available, follow-up PBMC samples were sequenced, at a median of about 2 years after resection.

The CDR3 extends over 15 amino acids. From germline, CDR1 is MNHEY and CDR2 SVGAGI. Trimming removed 5 bases at V and 2 bases at J, with 13 bases between. The TCR comes from a female donor with early-stage non-small cell lung cancer. This chain connects TRBV6-5 to TRBJ1-5; weak D call: TRBD1 (6 bases). Sequences were derived from PBMCs, sampled at follow-up. The CDR3 reads CASSRTGSGNQPQHF. The DNA of the CDR3 is TGTGCCAGCAGTCGAACAGGGTCGGGCAATCAGCCCCAGCATTTT.